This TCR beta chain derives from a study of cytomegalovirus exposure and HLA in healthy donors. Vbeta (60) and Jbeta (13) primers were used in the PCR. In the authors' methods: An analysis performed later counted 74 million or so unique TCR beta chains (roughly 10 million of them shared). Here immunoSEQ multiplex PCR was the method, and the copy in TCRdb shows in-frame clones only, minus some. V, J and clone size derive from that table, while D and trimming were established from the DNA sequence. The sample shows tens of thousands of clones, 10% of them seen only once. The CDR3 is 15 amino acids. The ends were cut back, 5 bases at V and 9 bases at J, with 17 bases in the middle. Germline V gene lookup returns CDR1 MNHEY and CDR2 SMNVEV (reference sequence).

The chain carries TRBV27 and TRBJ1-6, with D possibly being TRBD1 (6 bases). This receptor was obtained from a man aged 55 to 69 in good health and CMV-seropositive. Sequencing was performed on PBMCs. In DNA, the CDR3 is TGTGCCAGCAGTCCCACATCGGGGGGCGGTTCACCCCTCCACTTT. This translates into CASSPTSGGGSPLHF.